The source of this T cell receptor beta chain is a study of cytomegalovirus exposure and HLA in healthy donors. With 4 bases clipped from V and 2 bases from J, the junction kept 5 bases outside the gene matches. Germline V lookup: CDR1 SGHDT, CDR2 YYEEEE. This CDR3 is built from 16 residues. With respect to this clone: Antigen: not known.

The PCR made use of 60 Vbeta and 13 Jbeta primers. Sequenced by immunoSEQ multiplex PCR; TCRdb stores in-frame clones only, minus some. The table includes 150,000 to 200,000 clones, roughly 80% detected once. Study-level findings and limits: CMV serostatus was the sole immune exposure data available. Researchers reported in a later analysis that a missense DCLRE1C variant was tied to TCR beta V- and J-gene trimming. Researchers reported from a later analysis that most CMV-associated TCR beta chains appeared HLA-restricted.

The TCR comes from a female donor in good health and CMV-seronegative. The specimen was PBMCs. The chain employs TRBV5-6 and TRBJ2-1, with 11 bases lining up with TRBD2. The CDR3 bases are TGTGCCAGCAGCGCGGGACTAGCGGACGCCTACAATGAGCAGTTCTTC. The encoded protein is CASSAGLADAYNEQFF. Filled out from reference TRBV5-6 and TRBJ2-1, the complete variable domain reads DAGVTQSPTHLIKTRGQQVTLRCSPKSGHDTVSWYQQALGQGPQFIFQYYEEEERQRGNFPDRFSGHQFPNYSSELNVNALLLGDSALYLCASSAGLADAYNEQFFGPGTRLTVL.